Listed here are 9 T cell receptor beta chains from one sample, sequenced in a study of cytomegalovirus exposure and HLA in healthy donors. The PCR used 60 Vbeta and 13 Jbeta primers. The data were produced by immunoSEQ multiplex PCR, yet TCRdb's version contains in-frame clones alone and is incomplete. Altogether approximately 100,000 clones are present, approximately 64% being singletons, with the ten largest covering roughly 3.4%. The sample was PBMCs. The receptors derive from a woman between 45 and 60 years old in good health and CMV-seronegative.

The V call is TRBV10-3, the J call TRBJ2-3, with 7 bases lining up with TRBD2. CDR1 is ENHRY and CDR2 is SYGVKD in the germline V gene. Losses at the gene ends were 6 bases for V and 0 bases for J; bases not matched to a gene: 9. The CDR3 is 16 amino acids. The CDR3 protein is CAIREDAGESTDTQYF. In DNA form, the CDR3 reads TGTGCCATCAGGGAGGATGCGGGGGAGAGCACAGATACGCAGTATTTT.

V and J are TRBV28 and TRBJ2-1, with 8 bases aligning to TRBD2. This CDR3 is 15 amino acids long. V lost 6 bases to trimming and J lost 4 bases; unmatched junction nucleotides: 8. The germline CDR1 and CDR2 sequences are MDHEN and SYDVKM. The CDR3 here is CASSASGGLYNEQFF. For the CDR3, the DNA is TGTGCCAGCAGCGCGAGCGGGGGCCTATACAATGAGCAGTTCTTC.

In this sample, this clone turned up a few times. The rearrangement uses TRBV11-2 and TRBJ2-1; 12 bases are a match to TRBD2. Germline CDR1 is SGHAT and CDR2 is FQNNGV. The trim removed 9 bases at V and 2 bases at J, leaving 11 bases unmatched. The CDR3 sequence is 17 residues long. The CDR3 spells CARQTSGSVGAYNEQFF. CDR3 in DNA: TGTGCCAGACAGACTAGCGGGAGTGTGGGGGCCTACAATGAGCAGTTCTTC.

V usage is TRBV27 and J usage is TRBJ2-1; 9 bases map to TRBD1. The junction had 13 bases not matched to a gene; V was cut back by 6 bases and J by 10 bases. The CDR3 is 15 amino acids. Germline assignment: CDR1 MNHEY and CDR2 SMNVEV (reference sequence). CDR3 region: CASSSQDRGFGEQFF. The CDR3 nucleotides are TGTGCCAGCAGCTCCCAGGACAGGGGTTTCGGGGAGCAGTTCTTC.

This clone was seen a few times. V usage is TRBV2 and J usage is TRBJ2-7, with unresolved D. Trimming pared 4 bases from V and 0 bases from J, leaving 10 bases between. The CDR3 has 14 amino acids. Germline CDR1 reads SNHLY; CDR2 reads FYNNEI. CDR3 sequence: CASSANPSSYEQYF. CDR3 DNA sequence: TGTGCCAGCAGTGCAAATCCGAGCTCCTACGAGCAGTACTTC.

The CDR3 DNA reads TGTGCCAGCAGCGTTAGAGCGGGAGGCTCCGGTAATGAGCAGTTCTTC. As protein: CASSVRAGGSGNEQFF. The chain uses TRBV9 and TRBJ2-1; 9 nucleotides line up with TRBD2. Germline V CDR1 and CDR2: SGDLS, YYNGEE. J was trimmed by 7 bases and V by 2 bases; bases with no gene match: 10. The CDR3 consists of 16 residues. Supplemented by reference TRBV9 and TRBJ2-1, the full variable domain reads DSGVTQTPKHLITATGQRVTLRCSPRSGDLSVYWYQQSLDQGLQFLIQYYNGEERAKGNILERFSAQQFPDLHSELNLSSLELGDSALYFCASSVRAGGSGNEQFFGPGTRLTVL.

CDR3 residues: CASRAQGASNQPQHF. The CDR3 bases are TGTGCCAGCAGGGCCCAGGGGGCTAGCAATCAGCCCCAGCATTTT. The chain is built from TRBV6-4 and TRBJ1-5; 8 bases are a match to TRBD1. From germline, CDR1 is MRHNA and CDR2 SNTAGT. The V segment lost 6 bases and the J segment 0 bases; nucleotides outside the gene matches: 4. The CDR3 spans 15 residues.

This clone was seen only once. The chain joins TRBV27 to TRBJ1-1; 8 nucleotides align to TRBD1. V shed 5 bases, J shed 4 bases, and the junction held 6 bases outside the gene matches. CDR3 length equals 14 residues. Germline V CDR1 and CDR2: MNHEY, SMNVEV (reference sequence). The chain's CDR3 is CASSRRRGPTEAFF. The CDR3 DNA reads TGTGCCAGCAGTCGACGCAGGGGGCCCACTGAAGCTTTCTTT.

V and J are TRBV27 and TRBJ2-2; D perhaps matches TRBD1 (5 bases). V dropped 3 bases and J dropped 4 bases, with 9 bases sitting between them. CDR1 and CDR2 from the germline V gene are MNHEY and SMNVEV (reference sequence). This CDR3 has 14 amino acids. CDR3 sequence reads: CASSFNRLTGELFF. CDR3 sequence (DNA): TGTGCCAGCAGTTTCAACAGGCTCACCGGGGAGCTGTTTTTT.